The 14 T cell receptor beta chains below all came from one sample that was sequenced in a study of identical twins. TCRdb used MiXCR to reprocess the 5' RACE reads, holding one entry per CDR3 protein. The table shows around 250,000 distinct CDR3 sequences, with 5.5% to 7% occurring only once. These data are also associated with another study on yellow fever vaccine responses in identical twins.

Sample: memory (CD45RO+) T cells sorted from blood. The origin of the receptors is a woman under 30 in good health.

This clonotype was observed a few times. The chain couples TRBV6-5 to TRBJ2-5, with D maybe TRBD2 (6 bases). There are 12 residues in the CDR3. Germline values: CDR1 MNHEY, CDR2 SVGAGI. V gave up 10 bases and J gave up 1 base, with 10 bases separating them. The DNA for the CDR3 is TGTGCCACGGGACTGACCCAAGAGACCCAGTACTTC. Its protein is CATGLTQETQYF.

This sequence joins TRBV2 and TRBJ2-1, with TRBD1 matching 7 bases. Germline V gene sequence: CDR1 SNHLY, CDR2 FYNNEI. There are 15 residues in the CDR3. The J segment lost 9 bases and the V segment lost 10 bases, leaving 18 bases of the junction unmatched. The CDR3 reads CATAPQRPPGGEQFF. In DNA, the CDR3 is TGTGCCACCGCCCCTCAGCGGCCCCCAGGGGGTGAGCAGTTCTTC.

The CDR3 sequence is CASSQEPHRSVSTDTQYF. DNA of the CDR3: TGCGCCAGCAGCCAAGAGCCCCATAGGAGTGTTAGCACAGATACGCAGTATTTT. V is TRBV4-1 and J is TRBJ2-3, with unresolved D. V gave up 0 bases and J gave up 0 bases, with 16 bases separating them. The CDR3 loop spans 18 amino acids. Germline V CDR1 and CDR2: MGHRA, YSYEKL.

This clonotype was observed at least ten times. This chain connects TRBV12-3 or TRBV12-4 to TRBJ2-2, with TRBD2 as a possible D gene (5 bases). The CDR3 is 17 residues long. V dropped 7 bases and J dropped 2 bases, with 20 bases sitting between them. The CDR3 here is CASTRPSGSVNTGELFF. CDR3 DNA sequence: TGTGCCAGCACCCGCCCCTCGGGTAGCGTAAACACCGGGGAGCTGTTTTTT.

The rearrangement uses TRBV27 and TRBJ2-2; D is undetermined. Germline lookup yields CDR1 MNHEY and CDR2 SMNVEV (reference sequence). The length of the CDR3 is 18 residues. Trimming took 3 bases from V and 6 from J, leaving 23 bases between them. CDR3 in DNA: TGTGCCAGCAGTTTGTCGGTCAACAAAAGAACACCGCCCGGGGAGCTGTTTTTT. It translates to CASSLSVNKRTPPGELFF.

This chain links TRBV16 with TRBJ2-1; D remains ambiguous. Trimming pared 2 bases from V and 6 bases from J, leaving 8 bases between. The length of the CDR3 is 13 residues. Germline V gene sequence: CDR1 KGHSY, CDR2 FQNENV. In nucleotides, the CDR3 is TGTGCCAGCAGCCAACTAGTCCCCAATGAGCAGTTCTTC. Translation gives CASSQLVPNEQFF. The full variable domain, its missing parts supplied by reference TRBV16 and TRBJ2-1, is GEEVAQTPKHLVRGEGQKAKLYCAPIKGHSYVFWYQQVLKNEFKFLISFQNENVFDETGMPKERFSAKCLPNSPCSLEIQATKLEDSAVYFCASSQLVPNEQFFGPGTRLTVL.

This clonotype was observed at least ten times. This chain uses TRBV28 with TRBJ2-7, with a tentative D call TRBD2 (6 bases). The CDR3 totals 13 residues. Per the germline V gene, CDR1 is MDHEN and CDR2 is SYDVKM. Trimming cost V 3 bases and J 4 bases, with 10 bases left between them. CDR3 in amino acids: CASSLSRGYEQYF. The CDR3 DNA reads TGTGCCAGCAGTTTGTCGCGGGGATACGAGCAGTACTTC.

This clonotype has at least ten counts. This chain uses TRBV4-1 with TRBJ1-2, with D possibly TRBD1 on 6 matching bases. This CDR3 contains 17 residues. Germline assignment: CDR1 MGHRA and CDR2 YSYEKL. Trimming stripped 1 base from V and 4 bases from J, with 19 bases between. CDR3 nucleotides: TGCGCCAGCAGCCAAGCCGTAAAGACAGGATACCCCTATGGCTACACCTTC. Amino acid sequence: CASSQAVKTGYPYGYTF.

This rearrangement joins TRBV7-7 to TRBJ2-1; 10 bases match TRBD1. V dropped 5 bases and J dropped 4; count of bases not matched to a gene: 8. Germline CDR1 SSHAT, CDR2 FNYEAQ (reference sequence). The CDR3 covers 16 residues. CDR3 sequence reads: CASSPTGGQGYNEQFF. As DNA, the CDR3 is TGTGCCAGCAGCCCCACCGGGGGACAGGGGTACAATGAGCAGTTCTTC. Using reference TRBV7-7 and TRBJ2-1 for the parts outside the CDR3, the full variable domain is GAGVSQSPRYKVTKRGQDVTLRCDPISSHATLYWYQQALGQGPEFLTYFNYEAQPDKSGLPSDRFSAERPEGSISTLTIQRTEQRDSAMYRCASSPTGGQGYNEQFFGPGTRLTVL.

This clonotype was counted ten times or more. This chain links TRBV12-3 or TRBV12-4 with TRBJ2-2; D is uncertain. Trimming shortened V by 2 bases and J by 0 bases, and 7 bases separated the two germline ends. The CDR3 sequence is 15 residues long. The CDR3 DNA follows: TGTGCCAGCAGTTTACGTCAGACGAACACCGGGGAGCTGTTTTTT. Encoded protein: CASSLRQTNTGELFF.

In its sample, this clonotype was seen many times. This chain joins TRBV7-3 and TRBJ2-3, with D perhaps matching TRBD1 (5 bases). Germline V CDR1 and CDR2: SGHTA, FQGTGA. The CDR3 sequence is 16 residues long. Deletions cut 5 bases from V and 1 base from J, with 16 bases between. The CDR3 protein is CASSKQASLGTDTQYF. CDR3 in DNA: TGTGCCAGCAGCAAACAGGCTTCGCTAGGCACAGATACGCAGTATTTT.

This clonotype has just a few counts. The CDR3: CASSYSSGLPYEQYV. The CDR3 DNA reads as TGTGCCAGCAGTTACTCTTCCGGACTACCTTACGAGCAGTACGTC. V and J are TRBV6-2 or TRBV6-3 and TRBJ2-7; tentatively, D is TRBD2 (6 bases). The CDR3 length is 15 residues. Germline V lookup: CDR1 MNHEY, CDR2 SVGEGT. V was pared by 0 bases and J by 4 bases, with 13 bases between.

With respect to this clonotype: This may arise from a read error, as a much more abundant clone is one base away. This chain links TRBV5-1 with TRBJ1-1; 8 bases are shared with TRBD1. Germline V gene lookup returns CDR1 SGHRS and CDR2 YFSETQ. This CDR3 spans 14 amino acids. The trim removed 0 bases at V and 3 bases at J, leaving 1 base unmatched. CDR3 region: CASSLGQGYTEAFF. CDR3 nucleotides: TGCGCCAGCAGCTTGGGACAGGGGTACACTGAAGCTTTCTTT.

This clonotype was observed a single time. The chain recombines TRBV5-4 with TRBJ1-1; D uncertain. Trimming cost V 3 bases and J 1 base, with 16 bases left between them. Germline V lookup: CDR1 SGHNT, CDR2 YYREEE (reference sequence). The length of the CDR3 is 16 residues. CDR3 in amino acids: CASSSGGPWKNTEAFF. The DNA of the CDR3 is TGTGCCAGCAGCTCCGGTGGTCCCTGGAAGAACACTGAAGCTTTCTTT.